This TCR beta chain stems from a study of OX40 agonist ivuxolimab in advanced cancers. Repertoires were generated with immunoSEQ multiplex PCR, while TCRdb's copy carries only in-frame clones and drops some. The repertoire consists of 50,000 or so clones, with about 85% occurring once and the leading ten covering less than 5.5%. Germline values: CDR1 LGHNA, CDR2 YNFKEQ. The V and J ends lost 0 bases and 0 bases respectively, with 12 bases between them. The CDR3 consists of 17 residues. J is TRBJ1-3 and V is TRBV4-2; D is undetermined. This TCR was recovered from an adult with an advanced solid tumor such as melanoma, head and neck, liver or kidney cancer. Here the sequenced sample was CD4+ or CD8+ T cells sorted from blood, taken in a trial of the OX40 agonist ivuxolimab. The CDR3 protein is CASSQESYSSSGNTIYF. The CDR3 DNA reads TGTGCCAGCAGCCAAGAGAGCTACAGCAGCTCTGGAAACACCATATATTTT.